A single T cell receptor beta chain is shown here with its context. V trimming: 4 bases; J trimming: 7 bases; junction bases outside the gene matches: 10. The CDR3 extends over 16 amino acids. Germline V gives CDR1 KGHSH, CDR2 LQKENI. The source of the sample is a study of blood T cell repertoires in COVID-19. Study as a whole: The origin of the acute and convalescent COVID-19 samples was the United States, Italy and Spain. Sources were T cells, B-cell-depleted T cells, or PBMCs; the material itself was cDNA or gDNA.

Assay: immunoSEQ multiplex PCR; the TCRdb copy retains only in-frame clones and omits some. The sample includes roughly 74,000 clones, 85% to 90% of them seen just once. The sample taken for sequencing was peripheral blood. V and J are TRBV18 and TRBJ1-6; 7 bases are shared with TRBD1. The receptor was isolated from a woman older than 75 with active or convalescent COVID-19. The CDR3 nucleotides read TGTGCCAGCTCACTGTTCCGAGACAGGGAGAATTCACCCCTCCACTTT. Translated: CASSLFRDRENSPLHF.